This T cell receptor beta chain was identified during a study of control samples from healthy donors and cancer patients. Germline lookup yields CDR1 SGHNT and CDR2 YYREEE (reference sequence). The CDR3 has 13 amino acids. V shed 2 bases and J 5 bases; nucleotides not matched to a gene: 3. Profiling relied on immunoSEQ multiplex PCR, and the TCRdb table lists in-frame clones only, not all of them. The table shows about 80,000 clones, with roughly 84% occurring only once. Sequenced sample: PBMCs. V usage is TRBV5-4 and J usage is TRBJ2-5; 7 nucleotides align to TRBD2. The TCR sequence derives from a man between 60 and 70 years old with head and neck cancer. CDR3 residues: CASSFRGGETQYF. The CDR3 nucleotides read TGTGCCAGCAGCTTTCGGGGAGGGGAGACCCAGTACTTC.